These 19 T cell receptor beta chains were sequenced from one sample in a study of blood T cell repertoires in COVID-19. The assay was immunoSEQ multiplex PCR, and TCRdb's table has in-frame clones only and misses some. Of 160,000 or so clones in the sample, about 80% were seen once. The sequencing input was peripheral blood. The receptors come from a man aged 65 to 79 with active or convalescent COVID-19.

The chain has TRBV6-5 and TRBJ2-3, with D unclear. The V gene lost 4 bases and the J gene lost 1 base, with 9 bases spanning the gap. The CDR3 loop spans 14 amino acids. Germline loops: CDR1 MNHEY, CDR2 SVGAGI. CDR3 nucleotide sequence: TGTGCCAGCAGTTCGGTCCTAGGCACAGATACGCAGTATTTT. Its translation: CASSSVLGTDTQYF.

The chain has TRBV16 and TRBJ1-4; D is ambiguous. Looked up from germline, CDR1 is KGHSY and CDR2 is FQNENV. V lost 1 base and J 5 bases, leaving 11 bases between the germline ends. The CDR3 contains 15 residues. DNA of the CDR3: TGTGCCAGCAGCCAATTCCCGTCCTCGAATGAAAAACTGTTTTTT. It codes for CASSQFPSSNEKLFF.

The chain carries TRBV4-3 and TRBJ1-5, with D unresolved. CDR3 size: 15 residues. Germline V gene lookup returns CDR1 LGHNA and CDR2 YSLEER. V was pared by 0 bases and J by 3 bases, with 9 bases between. DNA of the CDR3: TGCGCCAGCAGCCAAGATTGGCCCGTCAATCAGCCCCAGCATTTT. It codes for CASSQDWPVNQPQHF.

The gene calls are TRBV5-1 and TRBJ1-1; the D gene is possibly TRBD1 (6 bases). The V gene lost 4 bases and the J gene lost 1 base, with 14 bases spanning the gap. The CDR3 has 15 amino acids. From germline, CDR1 is SGHRS and CDR2 YFSETQ. Here the CDR3 reads CASSPEGGPNTEAFF. The DNA of the CDR3 is TGCGCCAGCAGCCCGGAAGGGGGACCGAACACTGAAGCTTTCTTT.

The gene calls are TRBV10-1 and TRBJ2-7; D uncertain. The ends were cut back, 0 bases at V and 0 bases at J, with 6 bases in the middle. The CDR3 contains 14 residues. Germline V lookup: CDR1 WNHNN, CDR2 SYGVQD (reference sequence). CDR3 coding DNA: TGCGCCAGCAGTGAGTCGCCGAGCTCCTACGAGCAGTACTTC. As protein: CASSESPSSYEQYF.

The chain carries TRBV10-3 and TRBJ2-3, with D hard to call. The CDR3 covers 11 residues. The germline gives CDR1 ENHRY, CDR2 SYGVKD. V gave up 6 bases and J gave up 6 bases, with 7 bases separating them. This CDR3 reads CAIRGEDTQYF. The CDR3 DNA reads as TGTGCCATCAGGGGCGAGGATACGCAGTATTTT.

This chain connects TRBV29-1 to TRBJ2-6; D might be TRBD1 (5 bases). Trimming took 7 bases from V and 0 from J, leaving 13 bases between them. The CDR3 loop spans 15 amino acids. CDR1 SQVTM and CDR2 ANQGSEA come from the germline V gene. The CDR3 sequence: CSASRVSSGANVLTF. The CDR3 nucleotides are TGCAGCGCTTCCAGGGTTAGCTCTGGGGCCAACGTCCTGACTTTC. Full variable domain (outside the CDR3, taken from reference TRBV29-1 and TRBJ2-6): SAVISQKPSRDICQRGTSLTIQCQVDSQVTMMFWYRQQPGQSLTLIATANQGSEATYESGFVIDKFPISRPNLTFSTLTVSNMSPEDSSIYLCSASRVSSGANVLTFGAGSRLTVL.

The chain employs TRBV25-1 and TRBJ1-1; a weak D match, TRBD1 (6 bases). Germline V lookup: CDR1 MGHDK, CDR2 SYGVNS. This CDR3 region has 13 residues. Trimming stripped 3 bases from V and 9 bases from J, with 14 bases between. CDR3 amino acids: CASSDRRTDKAFF. The CDR3 DNA reads TGTGCCAGCAGTGACAGGAGGACAGATAAAGCTTTCTTT.

The J gene is TRBJ2-3, the V gene TRBV24-1; 8 bases match TRBD1. Germline V gives CDR1 KGHDR, CDR2 SFDVKD. V lost 7 bases and J lost 5; bases outside the gene matches: 4. The CDR3 contains 13 residues. CDR3 residues: CATRQGAQDTQYF. The CDR3 DNA reads TGTGCCACCAGGCAGGGGGCACAAGATACGCAGTATTTT.

The rearrangement joins TRBV18 to TRBJ2-7; 12 positions agree with TRBD2. The CDR3 contains 18 residues. After removal of 8 bases from V and 4 bases from J, the junction contained 18 bases not matched to a gene. Germline CDR1 reads KGHSH; CDR2 reads LQKENI. CDR3 in DNA: TGTGCCAGCACAGGCAAGGGGGCGACTAGCGGGGGCACGTACGAGCAGTACTTC. This codes for CASTGKGATSGGTYEQYF.

This clone was counted only a few times. The chain's CDR3 is CASSPGHGGGNEQFF. CDR3 nucleotide sequence: TGCGCCAGCAGCCCCGGACACGGCGGTGGGAATGAGCAGTTCTTC. V is TRBV4-1 and J is TRBJ2-1, with TRBD1 as a possible D gene (5 bases). V was trimmed by 4 bases and J by 7 bases, leaving 17 bases between them. Germline CDR1 reads MGHRA; CDR2 reads YSYEKL. CDR3 length equals 15 residues.

V usage is TRBV5-1 and J usage is TRBJ2-3; 8 bases are a match to TRBD2. The CDR3 covers 14 residues. The germline V gene has CDR1 SGHRS and CDR2 YFSETQ. V lost 7 bases, J lost 0 bases, and 4 bases stayed unmatched. The CDR3 here is CASGSSGSTDTQYF. DNA for the CDR3: TGCGCCAGCGGATCTAGCGGGAGCACAGATACGCAGTATTTT.

This clone was counted a few times. Other DNA sequences within the sample encode an identical CDR3. The chain is built from TRBV6-5 and TRBJ1-5; 10 bases fit TRBD1. Germline V lookup: CDR1 MNHEY, CDR2 SVGAGI. The CDR3 has 14 amino acids. With 4 bases clipped from V and 7 bases from J, the junction kept 4 bases outside the gene matches. The CDR3 is CASSWGTGDQPQHF. The CDR3 DNA reads TGTGCCAGCAGTTGGGGGACAGGGGACCAGCCCCAGCATTTT.

This clone was counted a single time. This chain joins TRBV11-2 and TRBJ2-1; 12 bases line up with TRBD2. This CDR3 comprises 18 residues. Germline CDR1 and CDR2: SGHAT and FQNNGV. J lost 0 bases, V lost 2 bases, and 5 bases had no gene match. The CDR3 here is CASSLWTSGDSSYNEQFF. The CDR3 DNA sequence: TGTGCCAGCAGCTTATGGACTAGCGGGGATAGCTCCTACAATGAGCAGTTCTTC.

The chain employs TRBV4-2 and TRBJ1-1; tentatively, D is TRBD1 (6 bases). Trimming pared 2 bases from V and 4 bases from J, leaving 11 bases between. This CDR3 has 14 residues. The germline gives CDR1 LGHNA, CDR2 YNFKEQ. CDR3 protein: CASSQPEQGTEAFF. Written as DNA, the CDR3 is TGTGCCAGCAGCCAACCTGAACAGGGCACTGAAGCTTTCTTT.

The CDR3 is CASSPLILVNYEQFF. In nucleotides, the CDR3 is TGTGCCAGTAGTCCCCTTATTCTAGTAAATTATGAGCAGTTCTTC. This sequence joins TRBV19 and TRBJ2-1, with D hard to call. The CDR3 loop spans 15 amino acids. Trimming shortened V by 5 bases and J by 8 bases, and 19 bases separated the two germline ends. Germline CDR1 is LNHDA and CDR2 is SQIVND (reference sequence). Variable domain in full (rest from reference TRBV19 and TRBJ2-1): DGGITQSPKYLFRKEGQNVTLSCEQNLNHDAMYWYRQDPGQGLRLIYYSQIVNDFQKGDIAEGYSVSREKKESFPLTVTSAQKNPTAFYLCASSPLILVNYEQFFGPGTRLTVL.

The rearrangement uses TRBV27 and TRBJ2-7, with 8 positions matching TRBD1. There are 15 residues in the CDR3. V lost 7 bases and J lost 11; bases outside the gene matches: 19. CDR1 and CDR2 (germline): MNHEY, SMNVEV (reference sequence). The chain's CDR3 is CASTSPPQGASKEYF. The CDR3 DNA follows: TGTGCCAGCACCTCGCCACCGCAGGGGGCTTCAAAGGAGTACTTC.

The genes are TRBV5-4 and TRBJ2-1; weak D call: TRBD2 (5 bases). The CDR3 contains 15 residues. Trimming removed 0 bases at V and 0 bases at J, with 7 bases between. Germline V gene lookup returns CDR1 SGHNT and CDR2 YYREEE (reference sequence). CDR3 nucleotide sequence: TGTGCCAGCAGCTTGGGTGGGAGCTCCTACAATGAGCAGTTCTTC. Its protein product is CASSLGGSSYNEQFF.

The J gene is TRBJ1-4, the V gene TRBV24-1; no firm D call. The V gene's germline CDR1 is KGHDR and CDR2 SFDVKD. CDR3 size: 15 residues. Deletions cut 3 bases from V and 10 bases from J, with 17 bases between. The CDR3 DNA sequence: TGTGCCACCAGTGATACACTAGCAAGGTCGGGAAAACTGTTTTTT. It translates to CATSDTLARSGKLFF.